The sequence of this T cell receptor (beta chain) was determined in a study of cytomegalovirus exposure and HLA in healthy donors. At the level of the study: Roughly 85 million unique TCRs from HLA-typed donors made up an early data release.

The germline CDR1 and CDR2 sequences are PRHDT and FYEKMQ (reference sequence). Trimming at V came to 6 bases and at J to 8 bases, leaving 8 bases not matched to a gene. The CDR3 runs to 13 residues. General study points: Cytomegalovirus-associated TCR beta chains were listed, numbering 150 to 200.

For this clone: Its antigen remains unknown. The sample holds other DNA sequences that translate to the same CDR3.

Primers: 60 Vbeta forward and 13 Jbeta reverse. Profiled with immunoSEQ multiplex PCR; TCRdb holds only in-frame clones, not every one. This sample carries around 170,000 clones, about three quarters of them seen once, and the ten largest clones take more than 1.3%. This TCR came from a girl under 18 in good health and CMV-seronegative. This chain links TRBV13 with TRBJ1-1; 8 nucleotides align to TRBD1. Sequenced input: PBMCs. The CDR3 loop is CASRRQGSTEAFF. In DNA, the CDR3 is TGTGCCAGCAGAAGACAGGGGAGTACCGAAGCTTTCTTT.